This T cell receptor (beta chain) is from a study of immune evolution from preneoplasia to lung adenocarcinoma. TCRdb's copy holds only in-frame clones and misses some; the assay was immunoSEQ multiplex PCR. Here the sample spans about 9,500 clones, 85% to 90% being singletons. Germline values: CDR1 MGHRA, CDR2 YSYEKL. CDR3 length: 15 amino acids. V was clipped by 3 bases and J by 1 base; unmatched bases: 1. The sample consisted of FFPE invasive lung adenocarcinoma tissue. The chain couples TRBV4-1 to TRBJ2-3, with TRBD2 identical over 10 bases. This sequence originates from a person aged 65 to 79 with invasive lung adenocarcinoma. The CDR3 protein is CASSHGTSGTDTQYF. The CDR3 nucleotides are TGCGCCAGCAGCCACGGGACTAGCGGCACAGATACGCAGTATTTT.